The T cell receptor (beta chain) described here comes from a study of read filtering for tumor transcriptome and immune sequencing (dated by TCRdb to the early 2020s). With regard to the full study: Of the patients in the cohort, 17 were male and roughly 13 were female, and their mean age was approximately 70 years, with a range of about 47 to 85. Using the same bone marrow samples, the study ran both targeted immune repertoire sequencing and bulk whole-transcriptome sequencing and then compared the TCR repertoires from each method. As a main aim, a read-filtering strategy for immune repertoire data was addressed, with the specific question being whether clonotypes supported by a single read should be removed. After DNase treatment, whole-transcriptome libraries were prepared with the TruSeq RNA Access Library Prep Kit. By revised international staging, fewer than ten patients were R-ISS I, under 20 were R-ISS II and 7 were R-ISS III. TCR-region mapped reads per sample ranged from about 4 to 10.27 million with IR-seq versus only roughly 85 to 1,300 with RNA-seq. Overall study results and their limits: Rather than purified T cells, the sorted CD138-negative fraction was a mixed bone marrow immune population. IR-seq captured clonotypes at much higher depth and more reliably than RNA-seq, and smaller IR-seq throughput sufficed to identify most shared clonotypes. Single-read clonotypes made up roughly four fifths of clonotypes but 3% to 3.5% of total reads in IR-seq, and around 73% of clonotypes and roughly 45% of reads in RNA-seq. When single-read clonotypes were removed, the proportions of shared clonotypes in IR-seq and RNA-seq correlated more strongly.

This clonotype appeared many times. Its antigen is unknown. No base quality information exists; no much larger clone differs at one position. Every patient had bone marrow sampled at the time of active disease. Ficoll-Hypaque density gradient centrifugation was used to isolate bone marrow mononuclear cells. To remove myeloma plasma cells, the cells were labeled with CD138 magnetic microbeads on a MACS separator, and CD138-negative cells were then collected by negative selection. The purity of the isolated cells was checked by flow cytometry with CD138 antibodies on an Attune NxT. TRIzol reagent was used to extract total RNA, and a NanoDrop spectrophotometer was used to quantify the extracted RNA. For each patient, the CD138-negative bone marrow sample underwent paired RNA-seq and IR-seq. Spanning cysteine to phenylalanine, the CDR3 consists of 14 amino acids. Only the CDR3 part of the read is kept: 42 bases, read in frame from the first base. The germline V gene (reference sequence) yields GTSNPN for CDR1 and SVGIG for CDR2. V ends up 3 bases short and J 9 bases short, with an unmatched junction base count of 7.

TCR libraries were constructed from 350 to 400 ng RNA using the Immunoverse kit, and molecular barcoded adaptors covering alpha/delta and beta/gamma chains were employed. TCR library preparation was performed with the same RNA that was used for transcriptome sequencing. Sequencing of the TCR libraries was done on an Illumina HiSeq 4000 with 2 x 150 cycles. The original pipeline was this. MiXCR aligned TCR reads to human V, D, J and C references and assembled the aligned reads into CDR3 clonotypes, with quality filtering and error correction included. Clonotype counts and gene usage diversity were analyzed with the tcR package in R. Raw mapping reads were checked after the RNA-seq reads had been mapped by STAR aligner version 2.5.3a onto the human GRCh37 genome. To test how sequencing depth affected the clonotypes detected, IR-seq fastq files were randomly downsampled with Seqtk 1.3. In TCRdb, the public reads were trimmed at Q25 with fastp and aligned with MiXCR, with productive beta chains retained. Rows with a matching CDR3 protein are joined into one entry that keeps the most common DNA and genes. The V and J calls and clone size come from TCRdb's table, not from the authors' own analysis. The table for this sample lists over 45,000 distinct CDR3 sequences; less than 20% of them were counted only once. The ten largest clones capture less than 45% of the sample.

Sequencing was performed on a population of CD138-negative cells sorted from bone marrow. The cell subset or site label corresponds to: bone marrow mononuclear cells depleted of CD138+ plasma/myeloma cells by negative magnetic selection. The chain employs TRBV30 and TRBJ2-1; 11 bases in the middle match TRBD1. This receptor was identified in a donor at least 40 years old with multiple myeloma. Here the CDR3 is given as CAWSRRTGGTEQFF. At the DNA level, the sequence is TGTGCCTGGAGCCGCCGGACAGGGGGCACTGAGCAGTTCTTC.